The clone carrying this T cell receptor beta chain appeared once. The target antigen is unknown. V shed 4 bases, J shed 7 bases, and the junction held 8 bases outside the gene matches. This CDR3 region has 13 residues. CDR1 is SGHDT, CDR2 YYEEEE, per germline. Alongside a J-beta primer mix, a sample-barcoded 5' primer served in a second PCR lasting about 6 to 12 cycles. TCRdb fed the 5' RACE reads into MiXCR, producing one record per CDR3 protein. The table records 720,000 or so distinct CDR3 sequences, less than 45% of them present only once. The entry originates in a study of blood T cells in healthy people across ages. Study results and caveats: Roughly linear declines in TCR beta diversity per million T cells occurred with age.

The source of this sequence is an elderly man in good health. The J gene is TRBJ2-7, the V gene TRBV5-6, with 7 positions matching TRBD1. Input material: blood. The CDR3 DNA follows: TGTGCCAGCAGCGACGACAGGGTATGGGAGCAGTACTTC. It specifies CASSDDRVWEQYF.